This record covers a single T cell receptor beta chain. This specimen belongs to a study of blood T cell repertoires in COVID-19. Study-wide background: Samples taken during acute and convalescent COVID-19 were collected in the United States, Italy and Spain. Nucleic acid was either cDNA or gDNA, and it came from T cells, B-cell-depleted T cells, or PBMCs.

In the original workflow: How many nucleated cells were present was estimated from reference gene primer amplification. Using immunoSEQ multiplex PCR, the repertoire was profiled, and TCRdb retains in-frame clones only, with some absent. D and trimming come from the DNA, and the V and J calls and clone size come from that table. The table lists 250,000 to 300,000 clones, less than 90% of them singletons. The germline gives CDR1 MNHEY, CDR2 SVGAGI. This CDR3 is built from 14 residues. Trimming stripped 7 bases from V and 0 bases from J, with 7 bases between. The sample was peripheral blood. The clonotype comes from a man in his 60s with acute or convalescent COVID-19. The V call is TRBV6-5, the J call TRBJ2-6; tentative D call: TRBD1 (5 bases). The CDR3 DNA is TGTGCCAGCAAGGGGATCTCTGGGGCCAACGTCCTGACTTTC. Amino acids: CASKGISGANVLTF.